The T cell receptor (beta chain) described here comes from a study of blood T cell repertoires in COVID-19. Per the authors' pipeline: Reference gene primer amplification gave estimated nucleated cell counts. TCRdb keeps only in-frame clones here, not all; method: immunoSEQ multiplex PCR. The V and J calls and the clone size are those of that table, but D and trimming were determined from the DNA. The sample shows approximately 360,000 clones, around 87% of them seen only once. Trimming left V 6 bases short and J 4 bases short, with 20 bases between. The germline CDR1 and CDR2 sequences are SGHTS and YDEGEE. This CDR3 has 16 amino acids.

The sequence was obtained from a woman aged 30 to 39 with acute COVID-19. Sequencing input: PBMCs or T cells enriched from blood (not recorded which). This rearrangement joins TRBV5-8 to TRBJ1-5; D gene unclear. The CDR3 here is CASNLLIGSANQPQHF. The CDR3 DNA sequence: TGTGCCAGCAACCTACTGATTGGCAGCGCTAATCAGCCCCAGCATTTT.